The entry that follows covers one T cell receptor beta chain sequence. Its matching antigen is unknown. TCRdb analysed the RT-PCR reads with MiXCR anew, one entry per CDR3 protein. The sample holds more than 450,000 distinct CDR3 sequences, 12% seen once. The CDR3 covers 16 residues. J gave up 4 bases and V 4 bases, and 6 bases lay outside the gene matches. Germline CDR1 is SGHRS and CDR2 is YFSETQ. This sample was included in a study of response to subunit inactivated influenza vaccine. Study conclusions and caveats: Authors suggested each seasonal flu vaccination may recruit only limited numbers of new T cells.

The sequence was obtained from a man aged 50 to 60 who received an inactivated influenza vaccine. Sequences were derived from PBMCs from blood, sampled on the day of vaccination. J is TRBJ1-4 and V is TRBV5-1, with 11 bases aligning to TRBD1. Here the CDR3 reads CASSVGQGDRNEKLFF. DNA of the CDR3: TGCGCCAGCAGCGTGGGACAGGGGGACCGTAATGAAAAACTGTTTTTT.